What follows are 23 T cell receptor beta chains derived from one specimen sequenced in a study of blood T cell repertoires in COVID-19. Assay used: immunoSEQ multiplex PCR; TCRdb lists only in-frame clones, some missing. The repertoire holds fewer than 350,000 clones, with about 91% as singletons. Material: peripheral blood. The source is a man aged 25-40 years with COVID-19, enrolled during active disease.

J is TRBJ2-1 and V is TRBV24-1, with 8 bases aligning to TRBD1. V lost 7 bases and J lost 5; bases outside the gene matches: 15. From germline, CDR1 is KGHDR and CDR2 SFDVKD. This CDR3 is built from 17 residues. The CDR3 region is CATRGATGAENNNEQFF. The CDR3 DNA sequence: TGTGCCACCAGGGGGGCGACAGGGGCGGAAAATAACAATGAGCAGTTCTTC.

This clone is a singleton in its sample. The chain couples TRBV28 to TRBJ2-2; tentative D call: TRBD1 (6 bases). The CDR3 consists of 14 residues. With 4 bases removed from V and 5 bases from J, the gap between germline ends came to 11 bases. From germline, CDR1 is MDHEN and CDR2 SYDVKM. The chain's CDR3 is CASSSQGWTGELFF. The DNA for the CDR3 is TGTGCCAGCAGTTCACAGGGTTGGACCGGGGAGCTGTTTTTT.

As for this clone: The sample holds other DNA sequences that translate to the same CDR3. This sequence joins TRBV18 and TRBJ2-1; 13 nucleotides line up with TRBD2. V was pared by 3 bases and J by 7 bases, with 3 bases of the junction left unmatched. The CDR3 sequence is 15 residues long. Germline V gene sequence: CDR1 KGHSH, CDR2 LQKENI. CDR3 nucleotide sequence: TGTGCCAGCTCACCCCCGGGACTAGCGGGGAATGAGCAGTTCTTC. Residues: CASSPPGLAGNEQFF.

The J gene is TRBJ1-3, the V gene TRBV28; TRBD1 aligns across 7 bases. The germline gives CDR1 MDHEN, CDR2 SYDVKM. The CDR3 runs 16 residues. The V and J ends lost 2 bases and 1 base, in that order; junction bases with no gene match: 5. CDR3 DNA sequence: TGTGCCAGCAGTTTAGGAGGGGGCGCGTCTGGAAACACCATATATTTT. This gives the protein CASSLGGGASGNTIYF.

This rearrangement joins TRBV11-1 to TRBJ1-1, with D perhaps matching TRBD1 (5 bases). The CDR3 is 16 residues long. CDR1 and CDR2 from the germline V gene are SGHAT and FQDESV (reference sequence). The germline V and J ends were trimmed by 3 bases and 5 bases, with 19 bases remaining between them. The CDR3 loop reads CASSFSFGWRGTEAFF. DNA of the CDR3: TGTGCCAGCAGCTTTTCTTTTGGGTGGAGGGGAACTGAAGCTTTCTTT. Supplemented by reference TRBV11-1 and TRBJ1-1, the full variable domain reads EAEVAQSPRYKITEKSQAVAFWCDPISGHATLYWYRQILGQGPELLVQFQDESVVDDSQLPKDRFSAERLKGVDSTLKIQPAELGDSAMYLCASSFSFGWRGTEAFFGQGTRLTVV.

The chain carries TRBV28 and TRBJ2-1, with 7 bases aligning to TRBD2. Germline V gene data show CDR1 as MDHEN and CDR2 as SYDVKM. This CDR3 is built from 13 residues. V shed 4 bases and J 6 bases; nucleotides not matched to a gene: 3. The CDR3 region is CASSWGRVNEQFF. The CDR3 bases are TGTGCCAGCAGTTGGGGGAGGGTCAATGAGCAGTTCTTC.

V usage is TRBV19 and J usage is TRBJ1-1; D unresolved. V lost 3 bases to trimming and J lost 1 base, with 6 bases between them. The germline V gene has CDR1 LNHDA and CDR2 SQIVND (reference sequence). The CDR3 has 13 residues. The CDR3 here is CASSIAENTEAFF. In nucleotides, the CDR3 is TGTGCCAGTAGTATTGCAGAGAACACTGAAGCTTTCTTT.

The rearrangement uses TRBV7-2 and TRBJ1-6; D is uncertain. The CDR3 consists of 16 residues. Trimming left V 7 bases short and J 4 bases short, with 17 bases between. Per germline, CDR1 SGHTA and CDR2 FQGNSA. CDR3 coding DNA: TGTGCCAGCACCCCGCCCTCGGGTTCTTATAATTCACCCCTCCACTTT. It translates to CASTPPSGSYNSPLHF.

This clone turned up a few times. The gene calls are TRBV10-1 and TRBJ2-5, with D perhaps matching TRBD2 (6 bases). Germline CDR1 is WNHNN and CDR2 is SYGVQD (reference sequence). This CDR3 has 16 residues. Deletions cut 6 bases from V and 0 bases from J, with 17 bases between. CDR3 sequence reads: CASRPTGTQYQETQYF. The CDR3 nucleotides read TGCGCCAGCAGACCCACCGGGACTCAGTACCAAGAGACCCAGTACTTC.

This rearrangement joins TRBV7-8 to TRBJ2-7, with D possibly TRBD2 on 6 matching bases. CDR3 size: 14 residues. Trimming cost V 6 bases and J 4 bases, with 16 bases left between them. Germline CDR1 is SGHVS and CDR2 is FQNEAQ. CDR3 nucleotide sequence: TGTGCCAGCAGTACCCAAGGGAGGTGGTACGAGCAGTACTTC. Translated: CASSTQGRWYEQYF.

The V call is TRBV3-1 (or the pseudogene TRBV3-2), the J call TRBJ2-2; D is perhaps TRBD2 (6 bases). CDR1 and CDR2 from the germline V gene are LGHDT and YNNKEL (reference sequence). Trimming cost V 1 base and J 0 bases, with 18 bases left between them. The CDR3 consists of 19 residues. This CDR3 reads CASSQAYGRSGTNTGELFF. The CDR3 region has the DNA TGTGCCAGCAGCCAAGCATACGGACGTAGCGGAACGAACACCGGGGAGCTGTTTTTT.

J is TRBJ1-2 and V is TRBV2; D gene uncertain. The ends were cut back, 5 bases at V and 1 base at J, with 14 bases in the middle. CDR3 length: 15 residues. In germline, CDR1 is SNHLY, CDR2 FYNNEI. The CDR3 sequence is CASSRSDALNYGYTF. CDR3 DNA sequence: TGTGCCAGCAGTAGGAGTGACGCTCTTAACTATGGCTACACCTTC.

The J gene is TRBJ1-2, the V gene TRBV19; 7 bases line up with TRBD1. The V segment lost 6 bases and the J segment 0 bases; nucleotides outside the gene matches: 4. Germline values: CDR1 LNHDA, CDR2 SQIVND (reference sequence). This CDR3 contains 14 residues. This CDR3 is CASRLGTANYGYTF. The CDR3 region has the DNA TGTGCCAGTAGGCTGGGGACAGCTAACTATGGCTACACCTTC.

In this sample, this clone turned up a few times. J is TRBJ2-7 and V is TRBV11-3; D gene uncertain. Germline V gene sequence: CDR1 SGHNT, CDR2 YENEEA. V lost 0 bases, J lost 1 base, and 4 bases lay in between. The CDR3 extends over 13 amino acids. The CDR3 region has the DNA TGTGCCAGCAGCTTAGACAGTTCCTACGAGCAGTACTTC. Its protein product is CASSLDSSYEQYF.

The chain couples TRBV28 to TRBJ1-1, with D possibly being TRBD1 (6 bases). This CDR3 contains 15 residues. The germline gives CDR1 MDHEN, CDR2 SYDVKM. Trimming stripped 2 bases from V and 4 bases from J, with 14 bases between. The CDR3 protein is CASSLGQGFRTEAFF. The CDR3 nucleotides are TGTGCCAGCAGTTTAGGGCAGGGGTTTCGCACTGAAGCTTTCTTT.

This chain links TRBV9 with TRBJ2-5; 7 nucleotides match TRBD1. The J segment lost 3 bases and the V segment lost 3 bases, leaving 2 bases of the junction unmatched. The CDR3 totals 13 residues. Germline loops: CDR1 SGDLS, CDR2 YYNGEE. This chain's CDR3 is CASSAGTEETQYF. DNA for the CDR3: TGTGCCAGCAGCGCGGGGACAGAAGAGACCCAGTACTTC.

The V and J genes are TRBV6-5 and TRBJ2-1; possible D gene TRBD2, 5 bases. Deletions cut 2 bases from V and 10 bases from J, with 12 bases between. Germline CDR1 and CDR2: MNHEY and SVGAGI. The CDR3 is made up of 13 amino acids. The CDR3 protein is CASSYTRVGEQFF. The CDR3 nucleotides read TGTGCCAGCAGTTACACTAGAGTCGGGGAGCAGTTCTTC.

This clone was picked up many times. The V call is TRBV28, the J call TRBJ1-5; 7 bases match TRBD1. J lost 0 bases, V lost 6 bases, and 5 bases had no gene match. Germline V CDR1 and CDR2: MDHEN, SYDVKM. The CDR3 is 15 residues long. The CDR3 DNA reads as TGTGCCAGCAGCTTACAGGGGTTTAGCAATCAGCCCCAGCATTTT. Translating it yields CASSLQGFSNQPQHF.

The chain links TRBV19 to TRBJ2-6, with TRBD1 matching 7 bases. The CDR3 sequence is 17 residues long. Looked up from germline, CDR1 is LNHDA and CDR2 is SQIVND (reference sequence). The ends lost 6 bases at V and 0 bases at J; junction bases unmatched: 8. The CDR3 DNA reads TGTGCCAGTAGCCCGGGACAGCAGTACTCTGGGGCCAACGTCCTGACTTTC. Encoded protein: CASSPGQQYSGANVLTF.

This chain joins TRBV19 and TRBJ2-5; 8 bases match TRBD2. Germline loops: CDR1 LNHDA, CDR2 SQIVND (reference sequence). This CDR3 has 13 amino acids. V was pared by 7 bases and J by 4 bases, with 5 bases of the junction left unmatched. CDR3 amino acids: CASTPRGGETQYF. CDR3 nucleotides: TGTGCCAGTACCCCCCGGGGGGGAGAGACCCAGTACTTC.

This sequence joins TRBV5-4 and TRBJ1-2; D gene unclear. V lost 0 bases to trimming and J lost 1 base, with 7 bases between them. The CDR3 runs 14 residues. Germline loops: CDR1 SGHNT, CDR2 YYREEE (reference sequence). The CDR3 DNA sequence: TGTGCCAGCAGCTTGGTTGGAGTTAACTATGGCTACACCTTC. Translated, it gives CASSLVGVNYGYTF.

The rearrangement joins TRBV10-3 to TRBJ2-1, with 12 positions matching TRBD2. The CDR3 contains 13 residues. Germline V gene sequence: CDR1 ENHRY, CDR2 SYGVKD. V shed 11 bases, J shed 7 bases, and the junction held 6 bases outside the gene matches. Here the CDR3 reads CAAGGTSGNEQFF. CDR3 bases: TGTGCCGCCGGCGGGACTAGCGGGAATGAGCAGTTCTTC.

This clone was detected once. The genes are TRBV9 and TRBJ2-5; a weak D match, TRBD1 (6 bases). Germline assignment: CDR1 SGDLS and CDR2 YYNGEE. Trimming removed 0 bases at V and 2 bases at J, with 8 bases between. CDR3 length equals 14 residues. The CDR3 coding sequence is TGTGCCAGCAGCGTAGGGACAGAGCAAGAGACCCAGTACTTC. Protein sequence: CASSVGTEQETQYF.